This T cell receptor (beta chain) was recovered during a study of CD8 T cells in Susac syndrome (dated 2019 in TCRdb). A note on the overall study: The study used repertoire sequencing to test whether antigen drove CD8+ T cell activation and differentiation in Susac syndrome. Findings and caveats that apply to the study as a whole: The TCR sequencing and HLA analysis was acknowledged to have included a relatively small number of individuals.

Turning to this clonotype: It has no known antigen specificity. No base quality information exists; no much larger clone differs at one position.

Peripheral blood CD8+ and CD4+ T cells from healthy donors, Susac syndrome patients and multiple sclerosis patients were profiled using high-throughput TCR beta sequencing. Treatment-naive patients with stable or active relapsing-remitting disease fulfilling revised McDonald criteria were used as multiple sclerosis controls. Bulk CD8+ and CD4+ T cells were purified by magnetic negative isolation, while CD8+ TEMRA cells were enriched using FACS. Blood was collected in EDTA tubes and processed within 24 hours, with PBMCs isolated through density gradient centrifugation. PBMCs intended for TCR sequencing were cryopreserved in liquid nitrogen and were subsequently thawed in a 37 degrees C water bath. Purity of sorted or isolated CD4+, CD8+ and CD8+ TEMRA cells was at least 90%. Including cysteine and phenylalanine, the CDR3 has 13 amino acids. Here the CDR3 DNA is all that survives: 39 bases in frame from base 1. According to the germline V gene, CDR1 reads MNHEY and CDR2 reads SVGEGT. The junction carries 12 bases between V and J, which are trimmed by 3 bases and 6 bases respectively.

RNA was extracted with the RNeasy kit and roughly 0.45 to 1 ug was reverse transcribed using random hexamers. The immunoSEQ multiplex PCR assay, which covers 54 Vbeta and 13 Jbeta segments, was used to amplify TCR beta CDR3 regions. To correct PCR amplification bias, a synthetic template baseline was used for both primer optimization and computational correction. As for the original processing: Reads were annotated to V, D and J genes per IMGT and analyzed with immunoSEQ Analyzer, keeping only productive sequences. To calculate clonality, Shannon entropy was normalized by log2 of the number of productive unique sequences and then subtracted from one. For each patient and control, public and private clones were evaluated within the 100 most prevalent clones. Clones were defined as Susac-specific if absent from the healthy and MS cohorts, from more than 900 published viral clones and from other ImmuneACCESS disease sequences. In-frame beta chains were kept once TCRdb had trimmed the public reads at Q25 with fastp and called clones with MiXCR. When rows share a CDR3 protein, they turn into one entry using the most common DNA and genes. V and J calls and clone size were set by TCRdb, not the authors. Present in this sample are some 200,000 distinct CDR3 sequences, about 95% of which were seen just once. 0.095% of the sample belongs to the ten largest clones.

The V and J genes are TRBV6-2 or TRBV6-3 and TRBJ2-7, with a tentative D gene TRBD1 over 6 matching bases. The TCR sequence derives from a human donor with multiple sclerosis. The sequenced material came from CD4+ T cells from PBMCs. The bases read TGTGCCAGCAGTTATCAGGGGCTCGTCGAGCAGTACTTC. Its product reads: CASSYQGLVEQYF.